The 17 T cell receptor beta chains below were found in one sample sequenced in a study of CD8 T cells in ankylosing spondylitis. Study results and caveats: Seemingly distinctive of ankylosing spondylitis blood was a TCR beta motif formed by eight highly homologous variants.

TCRdb reanalysed the 5' RACE reads using MiXCR and keeps one entry per CDR3 protein. The data show 500,000 to 650,000 distinct CDR3 sequences, 5.3% seen once. What these receptors recognize is not known. The sample taken for sequencing was blood, either unsorted or a sorted T cell fraction (not recorded which). The receptors originated from a male donor with ankylosing spondylitis.

The V and J genes are TRBV16 and TRBJ2-7, with D perhaps assigned TRBD1 or TRBD2 (5 bases each). The V and J ends lost 1 base and 6 bases respectively, with 16 bases between them. CDR3 length: 15 amino acids. Germline V CDR1 and CDR2: KGHSY, FQNENV. CDR3 sequence: CASSQFRDPSGEQYF. The CDR3, as DNA: TGTGCCAGCAGCCAATTTAGGGACCCCTCGGGCGAGCAGTACTTC. Based on the CDR3 plus reference TRBV16 and TRBJ2-7, the full variable domain is GEEVAQTPKHLVRGEGQKAKLYCAPIKGHSYVFWYQQVLKNEFKFLISFQNENVFDETGMPKERFSAKCLPNSPCSLEIQATKLEDSAVYFCASSQFRDPSGEQYFGPGTRLTVT.

This clonotype was seen many times. The chain employs TRBV11-2 and TRBJ2-5; D is perhaps TRBD2 (6 bases). Germline CDR1 SGHAT, CDR2 FQNNGV. V was clipped by 1 base and J by 5 bases, with 14 bases between them. CDR3 length equals 15 residues. The CDR3 protein is CASSLGRPAGETQYF. The CDR3 DNA reads TGTGCCAGCAGCTTAGGACGGCCGGCGGGGGAGACCCAGTACTTC.

This clonotype was detected only a few times. This chain joins TRBV6-6 and TRBJ2-2; no clear D. The CDR3 runs to 13 residues. V was pared by 6 bases and J by 1 base, with 6 bases between. Looked up from germline, CDR1 is MNHNY and CDR2 is SVGAGI (reference sequence). The CDR3 coding sequence is TGTGCCAGCAGAACAGTGAACACCGGGGAGCTGTTTTTT. Encoded protein: CASRTVNTGELFF.

Many counts were recorded for this clonotype. The chain joins TRBV3-1 to TRBJ1-1; no clear D. Germline CDR1 and CDR2: LGHDT and YNNKEL (reference sequence). There are 14 residues in the CDR3. V lost 1 base to trimming and J lost 6 bases, with 12 bases between them. CDR3 bases: TGTGCCAGCAGCCAAGCCCAAGCGGGCCCTGAAGCTTTCTTT. It encodes CASSQAQAGPEAFF. Full variable domain (remainder filled in from reference TRBV3-1 and TRBJ1-1): DTAVSQTPKYLVTQMGNDKSIKCEQNLGHDTMYWYKQDSKKFLKIMFSYNNKELIINETVPNRFSPKSPDKAHLNLHINSLELGDSAVYFCASSQAQAGPEAFFGQGTRLTVV.

The table lists this clonotype with many counts. The chain joins TRBV5-1 to TRBJ2-2; TRBD2 aligns across 8 bases. Germline CDR1 is SGHRS and CDR2 is YFSETQ. The CDR3 is 17 residues long. J lost 2 bases, V lost 0 bases, and 6 bases had no gene match. The CDR3 spells CASSLESGRTNTGELFF. The CDR3 DNA reads as TGCGCCAGCAGCTTGGAAAGCGGGAGAACCAACACCGGGGAGCTGTTTTTT.

This clonotype was detected many times. This chain joins TRBV28 and TRBJ2-7; TRBD1 agrees at 9 bases. CDR1 and CDR2 (germline): MDHEN, SYDVKM. The junction had 8 bases not matched to a gene; V was cut back by 6 bases and J by 5 bases. The CDR3 spans 14 residues. The CDR3: CASRATGGMDEQYF. CDR3 DNA sequence: TGTGCCAGCAGGGCTACAGGGGGCATGGACGAGCAGTACTTC.

This clonotype was recorded many times. This chain joins TRBV29-1 and TRBJ1-4; 7 bases fit TRBD1. Germline V gene data show CDR1 as SQVTM and CDR2 as ANQGSEA. The CDR3 runs to 15 residues. The V gene end was trimmed by 0 bases and the J gene end by 8 bases; junction bases not matched to a gene: 9. This chain's CDR3 is CSVEDGGGLGEKLFF. In nucleotides, the CDR3 is TGCAGCGTTGAAGATGGAGGGGGCTTAGGGGAAAAACTGTTTTTT.

This clonotype was seen ten or more times. This chain links TRBV4-3 with TRBJ1-1; the match to TRBD1 covers 8 bases. This CDR3 has 16 amino acids. Germline V CDR1 and CDR2: LGHNA, YSLEER. V gave up 4 bases and J gave up 1 base; unmatched junction bases: 8. DNA of the CDR3: TGCGCCAGCAGCCCACGGGGGACAGGACGGAACACTGAAGCTTTCTTT. Translation: CASSPRGTGRNTEAFF.

This clonotype was recorded many times. The chain employs TRBV6-2 or TRBV6-3 and TRBJ1-5; no definite D call. Germline V gene data show CDR1 as MNHEY and CDR2 as SVGEGT. V was pared by 6 bases and J by 4 bases, with 7 bases between. The CDR3 is 12 amino acids. CDR3 coding DNA: TGTGCCAGCAGACCGCAAAATCAGCCCCAGCATTTT. Protein sequence: CASRPQNQPQHF.

This clonotype appeared a few times. This sequence joins TRBV7-2 and TRBJ2-5; no definite D call. The CDR3 length is 15 residues. Germline CDR1 and CDR2: SGHTA and FQGNSA. Trimming left V 5 bases short and J 5 bases short, with 18 bases between. This CDR3 reads CASSPGRQPAETQYF. CDR3 nucleotide sequence: TGTGCCAGCAGCCCTGGGCGGCAGCCGGCGGAGACCCAGTACTTC.

This clonotype was observed a few times. The gene calls are TRBV20-1 and TRBJ1-5; weak D call: TRBD1 (6 bases). Trimming cost V 3 bases and J 1 base, with 19 bases left between them. The germline gives CDR1 DFQATT, CDR2 SNEGSKA (reference sequence). CDR3 length: 17 amino acids. The CDR3 loop reads CSASPIPTDRSNQPQHF. CDR3 sequence (DNA): TGCAGTGCTAGTCCAATACCCACAGACAGGAGCAATCAGCCCCAGCATTTT.

The V gene is TRBV20-1, the J gene TRBJ1-6, with D unresolved. Trimming removed 3 bases from V and 7 bases from J, with 10 bases in between. Per germline, CDR1 DFQATT and CDR2 SNEGSKA (reference sequence). This CDR3 contains 13 residues. CDR3: CSASWDRNSPLHF. The DNA of the CDR3 is TGCAGTGCTAGTTGGGATAGGAATTCACCCCTCCACTTT.

This clonotype was detected ten times or more. The chain couples TRBV28 to TRBJ2-3, with D perhaps TRBD1 (5 bases). This CDR3 has 13 residues. V gave up 8 bases and J gave up 2 bases, with 11 bases separating them. CDR1 and CDR2 from the germline V gene are MDHEN and SYDVKM. Here the CDR3 reads CASRNRYTDTQYF. As DNA, the CDR3 is TGTGCCAGCCGAAACAGGTACACAGATACGCAGTATTTT. The variable domain in full, with the rest retrieved from reference TRBV28 and TRBJ2-3, is DVKVTQSSRYLVKRTGEKVFLECVQDMDHENMFWYRQDPGLGLRLIYFSYDVKMKEKGDIPEGYSVSREKKERFSLILESASTNQTSMYLCASRNRYTDTQYFGPGTRLTVL.

This clonotype was recorded at least ten times. The J gene is TRBJ1-2, the V gene TRBV6-5; a possible D gene is TRBD1 (6 bases). The CDR3 has 15 amino acids. V was shortened by 1 base and J by 8 bases, with 17 bases between the two germline ends. The germline CDR1 and CDR2 sequences are MNHEY and SVGAGI. The CDR3 reads CASSYFVQGGWGYTF. The CDR3 nucleotides read TGTGCCAGCAGTTACTTCGTACAGGGTGGATGGGGCTACACCTTC.

This clonotype has at least ten counts. This rearrangement joins TRBV28 to TRBJ2-1; TRBD1 agrees at 8 bases. Trimming took 2 bases from V and 7 from J; bases not matched to a gene: 7. The CDR3 has 15 residues. CDR1 and CDR2 from the germline V gene are MDHEN and SYDVKM. CDR3 residues: CASSLARTGPNEQFF. The CDR3 DNA reads TGTGCCAGCAGTTTAGCTAGGACAGGGCCGAATGAGCAGTTCTTC.

This clonotype was seen repeatedly, ten times or more. The rearrangement uses TRBV7-9 and TRBJ2-3; 11 bases agree with TRBD1. Germline trimming cut 5 bases from V and 1 base from J; bases unmatched to any gene: 8. The germline CDR1 and CDR2 sequences are SEHNR and FQNEAQ (reference sequence). The CDR3 is made up of 17 amino acids. The CDR3 protein is CASSPTGQGAGTDTQYF. Here the CDR3 DNA reads TGTGCCAGCAGCCCAACCGGACAGGGGGCTGGCACAGATACGCAGTATTTT.

This chain links TRBV30 with TRBJ2-6; D may be TRBD1 (5 bases). Germline-derived CDR1 and CDR2 are GTSNPN and SVGIG (reference sequence). The germline V and J ends were trimmed by 8 bases and 0 bases, with 14 bases remaining between them. This CDR3 spans 15 amino acids. The CDR3: CASRQSASGANVLTF. As DNA, the CDR3 is TGTGCCAGCCGACAGAGTGCCTCTGGGGCCAACGTCCTGACTTTC.